The source of this T cell receptor (beta chain) is a study of siplizumab effects on memory and regulatory T cells. Regarding the study as a whole: Mappable alloreactive CD4+ clones came from Treg cells more than 60% of the time on average with siplizumab, against under 30% in controls. No functional test confirmed suppression by proliferating siplizumab-culture Tregs.

Between the trimmed V and J ends, which lost 1 base and 3 bases, there was a span of 13 bases. The CDR3 extends over 15 amino acids. Germline CDR1 is SGHDN and CDR2 is FVKESK. Remarks on this clone: Its antigen is not identified.

Assaying covered some 10^5 TCR templates per sample. Clones were read by immunoSEQ multiplex PCR, and TCRdb kept only the in-frame ones, dropping some. The repertoire includes about 82,000 clones, around 90% of them detected once, and roughly 1.5% sits in the top ten. Sequencing was done on a sample of Tregs sorted from blood. The rearrangement uses TRBV14 and TRBJ2-7; perhaps D is TRBD1 or TRBD2 (5 bases each). The receptor's source is a human donor in good health. CDR3 residues: CASSQVAGAVYEQYF. CDR3 bases: TGTGCCAGCAGCCAAGTCGCCGGGGCCGTCTACGAGCAGTACTTC.